Detailed here is one T cell receptor beta chain. Its antigen is as yet unknown. The CDR3 contains 13 residues. Trimming removed 6 bases at V and 4 bases at J, with 10 bases between. In germline, CDR1 is SNHLY, CDR2 FYNNEI. This entry belongs to a study of OX40 agonist ivuxolimab in advanced cancers. Study details: One patient with hepatocellular carcinoma and two with cutaneous melanoma, three in all, had partial responses.

Study-level findings and limits: Expanded clones were, on average, more numerous in CD8+ T cells than in CD4+.

Measured with immunoSEQ multiplex PCR; TCRdb has only the in-frame clones, and not every one. The table records some 65,000 clones, 75% to 90% of them present only once. The TCR was taken from an adult with an advanced solid tumor such as melanoma, head and neck, liver or kidney cancer. Specimen: CD4+ or CD8+ T cells sorted from blood, collected in a trial of the OX40 agonist ivuxolimab. The chain is built from TRBV2 and TRBJ2-1, with no clear D. CDR3 residues: CASSRTAYNEQFF. The CDR3 DNA follows: TGTGCCAGCAGCCGTACTGCTTACAATGAGCAGTTCTTC.